This T cell receptor beta chain was identified in a study of glioma-infiltrating T cells. The iRepertoire nested amplicon-rescue multiplex PCR amplified TCR alpha and beta CDR3s from RNA. One entry per CDR3 protein, called by TCRdb with MiXCR from the multiplex PCR reads. The sample includes roughly 20,000 distinct CDR3 sequences, around 23% of them seen just once. J was trimmed by 0 bases and V by 1 base; bases with no gene match: 4. CDR3 length: 16 residues. The germline V gene has CDR1 KGHSH and CDR2 LQKENI. Sequences were obtained from glioma tissue, nonneoplastic brain tissue, or PBMCs (not recorded which). The chain combines TRBV18 with TRBJ2-7, with 9 bases that match TRBD2. This clonotype was sampled from a human donor with low-grade glioma or glioblastoma, undergoing nonglioma brain surgery, or in good health (not recorded which). The CDR3 sequence: CASSPLSRGGSYEQYF. Written as DNA, the CDR3 is TGTGCCAGCTCACCACTCTCGCGGGGGGGCTCCTACGAGCAGTACTTC.